The source of this TCR beta chain is a study of blood T cell repertoires in COVID-19. Overall study context: PBMCs, B-cell-depleted T cells, or T cells provided the cDNA or gDNA that made up the material.

TCRdb keeps only in-frame clones here, not all; method: immunoSEQ multiplex PCR. The data contain 490,000 or so clones, around nine tenths of them singletons. Trimming cost V 4 bases and J 5 bases; bases outside gene matches: 10. The CDR3 sequence is 15 residues long. Germline V lookup: CDR1 SGHDN, CDR2 FVKESK. The TCR comes from a woman between 55 and 75 years old who had recovered from COVID-19. The chain links TRBV14 to TRBJ1-2; 7 positions match TRBD1. Sequenced: PBMCs or T cells enriched from blood (not recorded which). This CDR3 reads CASSPTGSTRYGYTF. DNA for the CDR3: TGTGCCAGCAGCCCGACAGGGTCCACGAGATATGGCTACACCTTC.